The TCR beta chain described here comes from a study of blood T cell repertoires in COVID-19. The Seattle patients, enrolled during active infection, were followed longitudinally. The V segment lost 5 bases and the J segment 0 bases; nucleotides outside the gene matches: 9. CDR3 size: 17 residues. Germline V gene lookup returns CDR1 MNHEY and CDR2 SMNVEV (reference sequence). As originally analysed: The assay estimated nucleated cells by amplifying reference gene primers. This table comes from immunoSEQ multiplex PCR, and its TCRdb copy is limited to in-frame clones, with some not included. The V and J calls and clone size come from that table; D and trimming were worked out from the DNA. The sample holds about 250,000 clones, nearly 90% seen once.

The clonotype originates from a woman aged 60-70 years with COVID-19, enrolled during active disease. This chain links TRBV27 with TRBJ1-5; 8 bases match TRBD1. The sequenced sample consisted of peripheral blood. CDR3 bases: TGTGCCAGCAGTCCCCGACAGGGGCGGTATAGCAATCAGCCCCAGCATTTT. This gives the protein CASSPRQGRYSNQPQHF.